The 27 T cell receptor beta chains presented below share a single source sample, sequenced in a study of Ad26.COV2.S vaccination and SARS-CoV-2 variants. Sequencing was performed with immunoSEQ multiplex PCR; in TCRdb, only in-frame clones are kept and a portion is missing. The data hold around 140,000 clones, with roughly 85% observed a single time. The source material was peripheral blood, sampled after recovery from COVID-19. Receptors originate from a human donor who had recovered from COVID-19.

V is TRBV6-5 and J is TRBJ1-2; 10 bases line up with TRBD1. After removal of 2 bases from V and 8 bases from J, the junction contained 11 bases not matched to a gene. Looked up from germline, CDR1 is MNHEY and CDR2 is SVGAGI. This CDR3 is 16 amino acids long. The CDR3 loop is CASSYAGQGRGGGYTF. CDR3 DNA sequence: TGTGCCAGCAGTTACGCGGGACAGGGGCGGGGTGGAGGCTACACCTTC.

The chain joins TRBV10-1 to TRBJ1-4, with a tentative D call TRBD1 (5 bases). Germline V lookup: CDR1 WNHNN, CDR2 SYGVQD (reference sequence). The CDR3 runs to 14 residues. V was shortened by 4 bases and J by 8 bases, with 14 bases between the two germline ends. The CDR3 is CASSGSPGNEKLFF. The CDR3 DNA reads as TGCGCCAGCAGTGGATCCCCAGGGAACGAAAAACTGTTTTTT.

The V call is TRBV7-2, the J call TRBJ1-1; no reliable D call. V lost 1 base to trimming and J lost 7 bases, with 10 bases between them. CDR1 SGHTA and CDR2 FQGNSA come from the germline V gene. The length of the CDR3 is 13 residues. The CDR3 DNA sequence: TGTGCCAGCAGCTTAGTCTCGGCAAGTGAAGCTTTCTTT. Its translation: CASSLVSASEAFF.

The rearrangement joins TRBV10-2 to TRBJ2-7; 8 positions agree with TRBD2. The CDR3 has 16 amino acids. Unmatched junction bases numbered 12, after V lost 5 bases and J lost 3 bases. In germline, CDR1 is WSHSY, CDR2 SAAADI. The CDR3 is CASSPLLAGNYYEQYF. In DNA, the CDR3 is TGCGCCAGCAGTCCACTCCTAGCGGGCAACTACTACGAGCAGTACTTC.

The V and J genes are TRBV6-1 and TRBJ2-7, with TRBD1 identical over 8 bases. The V gene's germline CDR1 is MNHNS and CDR2 SASEGT. V lost 0 bases and J lost 5; bases outside the gene matches: 6. The CDR3 spans 15 residues. This CDR3 reads CASSEAGGQGDEQYF. DNA for the CDR3: TGTGCCAGCAGTGAAGCGGGTGGACAGGGTGACGAGCAGTACTTC.

This clone was picked up a small number of times. This rearrangement joins TRBV12-3 or TRBV12-4 to TRBJ2-1; D is ambiguous. V was pared by 7 bases and J by 6 bases, with 13 bases between. This CDR3 is built from 13 residues. CDR3 loop: CASTLGFRNEQFF. The CDR3, as DNA: TGTGCCAGCACCTTGGGGTTCCGCAATGAGCAGTTCTTC.

This chain joins TRBV20-1 and TRBJ1-2, with a tentative D call TRBD1 (5 bases). The V gene's germline CDR1 is DFQATT and CDR2 SNEGSKA (reference sequence). Trimming shortened V by 3 bases and J by 4 bases, and 18 bases separated the two germline ends. The CDR3 totals 15 residues. CDR3 nucleotides: TGCAGTGCTAGTGAAAGCCACAGGCACGGCTATGGCTACACCTTC. This codes for CSASESHRHGYGYTF.

The V call is TRBV6-6, the J call TRBJ1-5, with D possibly being TRBD1 (6 bases). There are 15 residues in the CDR3. The V end lost 6 bases, the J end lost 5 bases, and 17 bases lay between the germline ends. Per germline, CDR1 MNHNY and CDR2 SVGAGI (reference sequence). This CDR3 reads CASRNRDIKYQPQHF. The CDR3 coding sequence is TGTGCCAGCAGAAACCGGGACATAAAGTATCAGCCCCAGCATTTT.

The chain is built from TRBV30 and TRBJ1-3; D not resolved. Trimming left V 2 bases short and J 7 bases short, with 12 bases between. The length of the CDR3 is 13 residues. Germline values: CDR1 GTSNPN, CDR2 SVGIG (reference sequence). In DNA, the CDR3 is TGTGCCTGGAGTCCAACCTCGCGGAACACCATATATTTT. It is translated as CAWSPTSRNTIYF. Full variable domain (rest looked up from reference TRBV30 and TRBJ1-3): SQTIHQWPATLVQPVGSPLSLECTVEGTSNPNLYWYRQAAGRGLQLLFYSVGIGQISSEVPQNLSASRPQDRQFILSSKKLLLSDSGFYLCAWSPTSRNTIYFGEGSWLTVV.

This clone showed up just once. The chain uses TRBV19 and TRBJ2-7, with D maybe TRBD1 (5 bases). Germline V gives CDR1 LNHDA, CDR2 SQIVND (reference sequence). This CDR3 region has 15 residues. V was clipped by 4 bases and J by 2 bases, with 15 bases between them. CDR3 in amino acids: CASSTSAGMAYEQYF. The CDR3 nucleotides read TGTGCCAGTAGTACGTCGGCAGGGATGGCCTACGAGCAGTACTTC.

This clone has more than one count but fewer than ten. J is TRBJ1-3 and V is TRBV30; D may be TRBD1 (5 bases). CDR1 and CDR2 (germline): GTSNPN, SVGIG (reference sequence). V lost 3 bases to trimming and J lost 0 bases, with 9 bases between them. This CDR3 is 14 amino acids long. The CDR3 region is CAWRRGGSGNTIYF. CDR3 nucleotides: TGTGCCTGGAGACGTGGGGGCTCTGGAAACACCATATATTTT.

This clone has a handful of counts. The chain uses TRBV5-5 and TRBJ1-5, with D possibly being TRBD1 (5 bases). The CDR3 runs to 13 residues. V shed 3 bases and J shed 1 base, with 5 bases lying between them. CDR1 is SGHKS and CDR2 is YYEKEE in the germline V gene (reference sequence). The CDR3 DNA reads as TGTGCCAGCAGCTGGGACAGCAATCAGCCCCAGCATTTT. It encodes CASSWDSNQPQHF.

The chain recombines TRBV7-2 with TRBJ1-5; a weak D match, TRBD1 (6 bases). The CDR3 has 16 amino acids. The germline CDR1 and CDR2 sequences are SGHTA and FQGNSA. The V gene lost 3 bases and the J gene lost 7 bases, with 19 bases spanning the gap. As DNA, the CDR3 is TGTGCCAGCAGCTTTTCGGGCAGGGAGAGGGGGCAGCCCCAGCATTTT. It specifies CASSFSGRERGQPQHF. The full variable domain, rest sourced from reference TRBV7-2 and TRBJ1-5, is GAGVSQSPSNKVTEKGKDVELRCDPISGHTALYWYRQSLGQGLEFLIYFQGNSAPDKSGLPSDRFSAERTGGSVSTLTIQRTQQEDSAVYLCASSFSGRERGQPQHFGDGTRLSIL.

This clone was recorded once. The chain is built from TRBV4-3 and TRBJ2-2; a weak D match, TRBD1 (5 bases). Germline assignment: CDR1 LGHNA and CDR2 YSLEER. Trimming pared 0 bases from V and 5 bases from J, leaving 13 bases between. The CDR3 consists of 16 residues. The CDR3 sequence is CASSQDALRETGELFF. For the CDR3, the DNA is TGCGCCAGCAGCCAAGATGCCCTCAGGGAAACCGGGGAGCTGTTTTTT.

This sequence joins TRBV28 and TRBJ1-6, with 8 bases lining up with TRBD1. The CDR3 spans 12 residues. Germline values: CDR1 MDHEN, CDR2 SYDVKM. J gave up 9 bases and V 5 bases, and 0 bases lay outside the gene matches. The CDR3 loop reads CASSGQGSPLHF. For the CDR3, the DNA is TGTGCCAGCAGTGGACAGGGTTCACCCCTCCACTTT.

This chain links TRBV12-3 or TRBV12-4 with TRBJ2-7; unclear D gene. Trimming cost V 5 bases and J 2 bases, with 10 bases left between them. This CDR3 is 13 amino acids long. The CDR3, as DNA: TGTGCCAGCAGTAAGGGTTTCCCCTACGAGCAGTACTTC. It codes for CASSKGFPYEQYF.

The table lists this clone with a count of one. V is TRBV21-1 and J is TRBJ1-2; TRBD1, the table's D call, was not compared with the DNA. TRBV21-1 is a pseudogene segment. The CDR3 extends over 17 amino acids. CDR3 amino acids: CASSKAGDTLNLNGYTF. In DNA, the CDR3 is TGTGCCAGCAGCAAAGCCGGGGACACTCTAAACCTAAATGGCTACACCTTC.

The chain joins TRBV6-2 or TRBV6-3 to TRBJ2-7; 8 bases are a match to TRBD1. After removal of 5 bases from V and 3 bases from J, the junction contained 6 bases not matched to a gene. This CDR3 has 14 amino acids. CDR1 and CDR2 from the germline V gene are MNHEY and SVGEGT. The CDR3, as DNA: TGTGCCAGCAGTCTCCGGGACAGGTTCTACGAGCAGTACTTC. As protein: CASSLRDRFYEQYF.

The genes are TRBV7-2 and TRBJ2-4; no firm D call. This CDR3 contains 15 residues. Trimming stripped 2 bases from V and 9 bases from J, with 17 bases between. Per the germline V gene, CDR1 is SGHTA and CDR2 is FQGNSA. Written as DNA, the CDR3 is TGTGCCAGCAGCTTAAGACACGCATCAGCCGGCATTCAGTACTTC. It specifies CASSLRHASAGIQYF.

This clone has only one observation. The rearrangement joins TRBV27 to TRBJ1-1; D not resolved. This CDR3 is built from 14 residues. Deletions cut 0 bases from V and 7 bases from J, with 12 bases between. Germline V gives CDR1 MNHEY, CDR2 SMNVEV (reference sequence). This CDR3 reads CASSLSDGIDEAFF. DNA of the CDR3: TGTGCCAGCAGTTTATCGGACGGTATTGATGAAGCTTTCTTT.

The rearrangement joins TRBV5-6 to TRBJ2-4; D unclear. The V and J ends lost 2 bases and 0 bases respectively, with 9 bases between them. Germline-derived CDR1 and CDR2 are SGHDT and YYEEEE. The CDR3 is made up of 15 amino acids. The CDR3 sequence: CASSLHQLAKNIQYF. The CDR3 nucleotides are TGTGCCAGCAGCTTACACCAACTAGCCAAAAACATTCAGTACTTC.

The J gene is TRBJ1-2, the V gene TRBV29-1; possible D gene TRBD1, 5 bases. The germline CDR1 and CDR2 sequences are SQVTM and ANQGSEA. CDR3 size: 12 residues. Trimming took off 3 bases at V and 8 bases at J, with 13 bases between the two ends. This chain's CDR3 is CSVERGEGGYTF. CDR3 coding DNA: TGCAGCGTTGAGAGAGGGGAGGGAGGCTACACCTTC.

This clone was seen a few times. The chain couples TRBV7-9 to TRBJ1-5; D ambiguous. Germline assignment: CDR1 SEHNR and CDR2 FQNEAQ (reference sequence). CDR3 size: 15 residues. With 1 base removed from V and 0 bases from J, the gap between germline ends came to 7 bases. The CDR3 coding sequence is TGTGCCAGCAGCTTAGTCGGTGATAGCAATCAGCCCCAGCATTTT. It yields the protein CASSLVGDSNQPQHF.

As regards this clone: In the same sample, other DNA sequences code for this CDR3. The chain couples TRBV27 to TRBJ2-2; 8 nucleotides line up with TRBD1. V gave up 3 bases and J gave up 0 bases; unmatched junction bases: 3. This CDR3 is 16 amino acids long. The V gene's germline CDR1 is MNHEY and CDR2 SMNVEV (reference sequence). CDR3 nucleotides: TGTGCCAGCAGTTTGAGGGACAGGCCGAACACCGGGGAGCTGTTTTTT. Its protein is CASSLRDRPNTGELFF.

V and J are TRBV6-2 or TRBV6-3 and TRBJ2-7, with TRBD2 as a possible D gene (5 bases). Trimming stripped 5 bases from V and 4 bases from J, with 18 bases between. CDR3 size: 15 residues. Looked up from germline, CDR1 is MNHEY and CDR2 is SVGEGT. The CDR3 DNA is TGTGCCAGCAGTACCCGAGGGCCCCGTCCTTACGAGCAGTACTTC. This codes for CASSTRGPRPYEQYF.

The chain couples TRBV5-1 to TRBJ2-2; D is perhaps TRBD2 (5 bases). V was clipped by 5 bases and J by 4 bases, with 15 bases between them. This CDR3 has 15 amino acids. From germline, CDR1 is SGHRS and CDR2 YFSETQ. DNA for the CDR3: TGCGCCAGCAGAGAGGGTTTTTTGTCCACCGGGGAGCTGTTTTTT. Its translation: CASREGFLSTGELFF.

This clone was seen just once. This chain uses TRBV2 with TRBJ1-1; D call uncertain. This CDR3 spans 13 amino acids. Per the germline V gene, CDR1 is SNHLY and CDR2 is FYNNEI. The ends were cut back, 0 bases at V and 1 base at J, with 3 bases in the middle. The CDR3 bases are TGTGCCAGCAGTGAAGCAGGGAACACTGAAGCTTTCTTT. Amino acids: CASSEAGNTEAFF.